One T cell receptor (beta chain) is described in this entry. Sequenced by immunoSEQ multiplex PCR; TCRdb stores in-frame clones only, minus some. The data contain 200,000 to 300,000 clones, about 80% of them seen just once; the ten biggest clones take up over 8%. The data derive from a study of blood T cell repertoires in COVID-19. Looking at the study overall: From the United States, Italy and Spain came samples of acute and convalescent COVID-19.

Trimming cost V 0 bases and J 6 bases; bases outside gene matches: 17. Germline CDR1 SGDLS, CDR2 YYNGEE. CDR3 length: 19 residues. This TCR was sampled from a woman aged 80 or over with acute or convalescent COVID-19. The chain is built from TRBV9 and TRBJ2-3; 9 nucleotides align to TRBD2. Sequencing was carried out using peripheral blood. The CDR3 DNA reads TGTGCCAGCAGCGTAGAGGCAGGGGCGAGCGGGGGGCTTAGGGATACGCAGTATTTT. Translation: CASSVEAGASGGLRDTQYF.